This T cell receptor beta chain was obtained from a study of T cells after yellow fever vaccination. In its sample, this clonotype was seen many times. The antigen is undetermined. MiXCR was run by TCRdb on the 5' RACE reads, yielding one entry per CDR3 protein. The sample lists hundreds of thousands of distinct CDR3 sequences, approximately 15% seen once, with around 15% in the top ten. Study-level points and caveats: Most clones from primary vaccination resurfaced after the booster (approximately 97% CD4, 88% CD8).

The V gene lost 4 bases and the J gene lost 1 base, with 13 bases spanning the gap. Germline CDR1 and CDR2: LGHDT and YNNKEL (reference sequence). The CDR3 totals 15 residues. The origin of this receptor is a man aged 25-40 years who received the YFV17D yellow fever vaccine. V usage is TRBV3-1 and J usage is TRBJ1-1; D gene unclear. The sample here was PBMCs, taken on the day of the yellow fever booster vaccination. The CDR3 DNA reads as TGTGCCAGCAGCCCTGACCTTACGTGGAACACTGAAGCTTTCTTT. Protein: CASSPDLTWNTEAFF.